Reported below is one TCR beta chain. This CDR3 spans 17 amino acids. Germline V gene lookup returns CDR1 LGHDT and CDR2 YNNKEL (reference sequence). V lost 0 bases to trimming and J lost 2 bases; unmatched junction nucleotides: 5. The data are from a study of blood T cell repertoires in COVID-19. At the level of the study: From T cells, B-cell-depleted T cells, or PBMCs came the material, which was cDNA or gDNA.

Cohorts were assigned according to the clinical history that participants reported. Authors' data handling: Reference gene primer amplification gave estimated nucleated cell counts. The protocol was immunoSEQ multiplex PCR, while the TCRdb copy is restricted to in-frame clones and leaves out a portion. That table gives V, J and clone size, and the DNA gave D and trimming. The sample holds 180,000 or so clones; more than 75% are singletons and the top ten take around 6%. The clonotype originates from a man between 40 and 49 years old with acute COVID-19. What was sequenced was PBMCs or T cells enriched from blood (not recorded which). The chain has TRBV3-1 (or the pseudogene TRBV3-2) and TRBJ2-1; 9 nucleotides agree with TRBD2. CDR3 sequence: CASSQEWASGTYNEQFF. CDR3 DNA sequence: TGTGCCAGCAGCCAAGAATGGGCTAGCGGGACCTACAATGAGCAGTTCTTC.